Listed here is a single TCR beta chain. It has no known antigen specificity. Base qualities were left out, and no much larger clone turns up one base away. The sample belongs to a study of blood T cell repertoires in COVID-19 (dated by TCRdb to about 2020). Looking at the study overall: Samples from collaborators originated in the United States, Italy and Spain and spanned both the acute and convalescent phases of COVID-19. The material from the prospective study consisted of cDNA or gDNA derived from T cells, B-cell-depleted T cells, or PBMCs. The dataset comprised deeply sampled blood TCRbeta repertoires from subjects exposed to, actively infected with, or recovered from COVID-19. The repertoires were released in a freely available public database intended as a resource for research on the immune response to SARS-CoV-2. The samples were drawn from two sources: the first 160 participants of the ongoing ImmuneRACE study, and about 1,300 subjects contributed by 6 global collaborators. Sample metadata almost always included a de-identified subject ID, COVID-19 status, age in years and sex. Where HLA class I and class II types were available, the types were taken from metadata supplied by the sample provider, not from assay-based typing.

TCRbeta CDR3 regions were amplified from genomic DNA using the immunoSEQ Assay, a bias-controlled multiplex PCR. On the authors' methods: The number of nucleated cells in each sample was estimated from the amplification of reference gene primers within the assay. To quantify the absolute abundance of each unique TCRbeta CDR3 rearrangement, sequence reads were collapsed and filtered. Productive Simpson clonality was computed per sample as the square root of Simpson's diversity index over productive rearrangements. The clones in this table, taken by TCRdb from immuneACCESS, are in-frame only. Not every clone is retained; where verified, under half of the shortfall comes from an unresolved V gene, and the cause of the rest is unknown. D and trimming were read from the DNA, whereas the V and J calls and clone size are those reported in that table. Across this sample there are some 78,000 clones, with roughly 89% seen only once. The top ten constitute roughly 5.3% of the sample.

Each collaborating institution followed its own protocols to collect whole blood in K2EDTA tubes. For TCRbeta analysis, collaborators shipped samples in one of three forms: frozen whole blood, isolated PBMCs, or DNA extracted from either of those sample types. Overall study results and their limits: Clinical and demographic metadata were provided uncurated, with the amount varying by source and participant.

Reading the germline V gene (reference sequence) gives CDR1 SEHNR and CDR2 FQNEAQ. V is shortened by 0 bases, J by 4 bases, and the region joining them spans 6 bases. From its cysteine to its phenylalanine, the CDR3 spans 14 amino acids. The sequence is cut down to CDR3 DNA, 42 bases in frame from base 1. The clonotype was recovered from an elderly woman with active or convalescent COVID-19. Recombination connected TRBV7-9 to TRBJ2-2, with the D gene not clear enough to name. The sample taken for sequencing was peripheral blood. The CDR3 region has the sequence CASSLALGTGELFF. The sequenced DNA is TGTGCCAGCAGCTTAGCGCTAGGCACCGGGGAGCTGTTTTTT.